The clone carrying this TCR beta chain was seen only a few times. This specimen comes from a study of blood T cell repertoires in COVID-19. Some clones are missing from TCRdb's copy, which holds only in-frame ones; the method was immunoSEQ multiplex PCR. Of 95,000 to 120,000 clones in the sample, less than 75% were seen once. The CDR3 has 17 residues. CDR1 SGHTA and CDR2 FQGNSA come from the germline V gene. Trimming left V 5 bases short and J 4 bases short, with 23 bases between. The receptor was isolated from a middle-aged woman with acute or convalescent COVID-19. The sequencing input was peripheral blood. The V call is TRBV7-2, the J call TRBJ2-5; a weak D match, TRBD2 (5 bases). DNA for the CDR3: TGTGCCAGCAGCCCCTACCCCCGGGGTAGGAGAGGAGAGACCCAGTACTTC. Protein product: CASSPYPRGRRGETQYF. Full variable domain (missing parts from reference TRBV7-2 and TRBJ2-5): GAGVSQSPSNKVTEKGKDVELRCDPISGHTALYWYRQSLGQGLEFLIYFQGNSAPDKSGLPSDRFSAERTGGSVSTLTIQRTQQEDSAVYLCASSPYPRGRRGETQYFGPGTRLLVL.